The following is a T cell receptor (beta chain) sequence with its context. CDR1 is KGHDR and CDR2 is SFDVKD in the germline V gene. The CDR3 extends over 15 amino acids. The V and J ends lost 7 bases and 2 bases, in that order; junction bases with no gene match: 6. This sample stems from a study of blood T cell repertoires in COVID-19. In the original processing: Using reference gene primer amplification, nucleated cell counts were estimated. TCRdb's copy holds only in-frame clones and misses some; the assay was immunoSEQ multiplex PCR. V and J calls and clone size are copied from that table; D and trimming were computed from the DNA. The sample has some 110,000 clones; roughly 87% are singletons.

The genes are TRBV24-1 and TRBJ2-1, with 8 bases fitting TRBD2. Sequenced material: peripheral blood. The clonotype originates from a human donor in a cohort sampled during active COVID-19. The CDR3 DNA follows: TGTGCCACCAGATTATCGGGGGGGACCTACAATGAGCAGTTCTTC. Translation: CATRLSGGTYNEQFF.